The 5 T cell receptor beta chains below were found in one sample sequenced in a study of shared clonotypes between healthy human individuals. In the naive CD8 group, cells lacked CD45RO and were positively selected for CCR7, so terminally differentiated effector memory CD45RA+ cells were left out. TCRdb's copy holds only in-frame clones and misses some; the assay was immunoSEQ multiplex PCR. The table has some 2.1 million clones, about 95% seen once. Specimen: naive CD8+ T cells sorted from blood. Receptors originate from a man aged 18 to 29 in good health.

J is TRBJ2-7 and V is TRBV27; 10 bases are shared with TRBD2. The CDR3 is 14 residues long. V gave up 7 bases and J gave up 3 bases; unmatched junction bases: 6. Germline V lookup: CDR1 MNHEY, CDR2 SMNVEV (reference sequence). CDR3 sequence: CASKPGTSVYEQYF. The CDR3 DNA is TGTGCCAGCAAACCCGGGACTAGCGTCTACGAGCAGTACTTC.

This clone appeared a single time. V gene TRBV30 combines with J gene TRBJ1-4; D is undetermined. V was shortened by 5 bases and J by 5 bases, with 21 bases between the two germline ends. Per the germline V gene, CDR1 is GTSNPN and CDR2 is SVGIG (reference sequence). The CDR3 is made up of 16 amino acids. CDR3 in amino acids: CAWFIYCSERNEKLFF. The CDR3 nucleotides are TGTGCCTGGTTTATTTACTGTTCTGAGCGAAATGAAAAACTGTTTTTT.

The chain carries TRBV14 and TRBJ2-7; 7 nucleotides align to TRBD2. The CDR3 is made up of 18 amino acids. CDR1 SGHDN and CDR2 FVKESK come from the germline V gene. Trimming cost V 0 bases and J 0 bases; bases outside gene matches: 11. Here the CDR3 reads CASSQDLLAKIGSYEQYF. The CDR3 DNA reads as TGTGCCAGCAGCCAAGATCTACTAGCGAAAATCGGCTCCTACGAGCAGTACTTC.

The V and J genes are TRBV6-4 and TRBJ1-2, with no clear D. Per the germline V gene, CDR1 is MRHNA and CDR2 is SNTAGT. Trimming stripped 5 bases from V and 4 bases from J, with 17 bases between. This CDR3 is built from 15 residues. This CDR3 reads CASSPTLGTGYGYTF. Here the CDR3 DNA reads TGTGCCAGCAGTCCTACGTTGGGCACTGGCTATGGCTACACCTTC.

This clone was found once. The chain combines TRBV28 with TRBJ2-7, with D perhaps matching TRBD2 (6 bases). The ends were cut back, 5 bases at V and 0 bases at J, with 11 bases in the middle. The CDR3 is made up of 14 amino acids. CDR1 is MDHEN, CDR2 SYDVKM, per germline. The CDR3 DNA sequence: TGTGCCAGCAGTCCCGCGGGGAACTCCTACGAGCAGTACTTC. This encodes CASSPAGNSYEQYF.